This T cell receptor (beta chain) came from a study of sequential checkpoint blockade in melanoma. From germline, CDR1 is SGDLS and CDR2 YYNGEE. The CDR3 length is 13 residues. V was cut by 4 bases and J by 4 bases, with 9 bases left in between. Treatment in this sample: randomized to nivolumab then ipilimumab (arm A) or the reverse (arm B). DNA-damaging chemotherapy had not been given to any patient beforehand. TCRdb keeps only in-frame clones here, not all; method: immunoSEQ multiplex PCR. In the table there are 13,000 or so clones, roughly 60% of which are singletons. This clone was recorded a few times.

The chain combines TRBV9 with TRBJ2-1; D is ambiguous. This specimen was CD8+ T cells sorted from blood (inferred from file names), taken from a patient given nivolumab and ipilimumab in sequence. This clonotype was sampled from a human donor with melanoma. This CDR3 is CASSPGTYNEQFF. The CDR3 coding sequence is TGTGCCAGCAGCCCTGGCACGTACAATGAGCAGTTCTTC.